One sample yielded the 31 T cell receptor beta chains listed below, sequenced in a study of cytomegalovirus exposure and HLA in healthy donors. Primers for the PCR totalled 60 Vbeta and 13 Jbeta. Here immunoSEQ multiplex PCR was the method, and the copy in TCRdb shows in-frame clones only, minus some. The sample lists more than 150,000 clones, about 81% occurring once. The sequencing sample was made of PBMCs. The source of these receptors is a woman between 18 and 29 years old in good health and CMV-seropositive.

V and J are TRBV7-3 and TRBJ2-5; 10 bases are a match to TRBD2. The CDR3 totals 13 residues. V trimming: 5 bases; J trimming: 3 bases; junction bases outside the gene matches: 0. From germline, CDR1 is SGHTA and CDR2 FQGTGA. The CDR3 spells CASSSGGEETQYF. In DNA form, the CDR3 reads TGTGCCAGCAGCAGCGGGGGGGAAGAGACCCAGTACTTC.

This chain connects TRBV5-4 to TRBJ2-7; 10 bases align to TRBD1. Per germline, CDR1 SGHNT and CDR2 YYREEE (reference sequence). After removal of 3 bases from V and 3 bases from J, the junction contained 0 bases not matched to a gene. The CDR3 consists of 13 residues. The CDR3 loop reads CASSWTGGYEQYF. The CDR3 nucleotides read TGTGCCAGCAGCTGGACAGGGGGCTACGAGCAGTACTTC.

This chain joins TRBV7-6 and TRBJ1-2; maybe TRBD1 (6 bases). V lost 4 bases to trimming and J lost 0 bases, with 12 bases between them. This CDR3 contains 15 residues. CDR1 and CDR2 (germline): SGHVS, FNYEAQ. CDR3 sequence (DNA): TGTGCCAGCAGCTCCCGATGGGACACTAACTATGGCTACACCTTC. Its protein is CASSSRWDTNYGYTF.

DNA of the CDR3: TGTGCCAGCAGACCCTCGGGACAGGGGACCTACGAGCAGTACGTC. This sequence encodes CASRPSGQGTYEQYV. The chain joins TRBV6-5 to TRBJ2-7, with 10 bases aligning to TRBD1. Unmatched junction bases numbered 7, after V lost 6 bases and J lost 2 bases. The germline gives CDR1 MNHEY, CDR2 SVGAGI. This CDR3 spans 15 amino acids.

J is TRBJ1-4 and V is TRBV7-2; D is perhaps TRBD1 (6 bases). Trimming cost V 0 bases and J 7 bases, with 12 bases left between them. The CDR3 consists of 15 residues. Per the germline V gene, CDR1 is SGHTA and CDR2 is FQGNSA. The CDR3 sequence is CASSLAGGRGEKLFF. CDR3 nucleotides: TGTGCCAGCAGCTTAGCCGGGGGGCGCGGTGAAAAACTGTTTTTT.

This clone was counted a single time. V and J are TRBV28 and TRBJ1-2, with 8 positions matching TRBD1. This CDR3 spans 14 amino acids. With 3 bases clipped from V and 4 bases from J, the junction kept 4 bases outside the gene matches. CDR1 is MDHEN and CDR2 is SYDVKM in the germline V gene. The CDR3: CASSLHRGVYGYTF. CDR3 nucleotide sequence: TGTGCCAGCAGTTTGCACAGGGGGGTCTATGGCTACACCTTC.

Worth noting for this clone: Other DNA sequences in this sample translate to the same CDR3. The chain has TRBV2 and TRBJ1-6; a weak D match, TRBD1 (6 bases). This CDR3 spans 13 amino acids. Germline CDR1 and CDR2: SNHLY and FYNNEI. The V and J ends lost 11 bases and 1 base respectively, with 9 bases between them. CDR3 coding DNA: TGTGCCTCACAGGGTTCCTATAATTCACCCCTCCACTTT. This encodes CASQGSYNSPLHF.

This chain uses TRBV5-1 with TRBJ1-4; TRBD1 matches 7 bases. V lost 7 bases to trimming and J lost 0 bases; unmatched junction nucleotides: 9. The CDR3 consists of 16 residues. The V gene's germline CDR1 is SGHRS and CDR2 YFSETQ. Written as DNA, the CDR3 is TGCGCCAGCCACTCGACAGGGTCAACAACTAATGAAAAACTGTTTTTT. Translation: CASHSTGSTTNEKLFF. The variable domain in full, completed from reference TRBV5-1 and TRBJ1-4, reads KAGVTQTPRYLIKTRGQQVTLSCSPISGHRSVSWYQQTPGQGLQFLFEYFSETQRNKGNFPGRFSGRQFSNSRSEMNVSTLELGDSALYLCASHSTGSTTNEKLFFGSGTQLSVL.

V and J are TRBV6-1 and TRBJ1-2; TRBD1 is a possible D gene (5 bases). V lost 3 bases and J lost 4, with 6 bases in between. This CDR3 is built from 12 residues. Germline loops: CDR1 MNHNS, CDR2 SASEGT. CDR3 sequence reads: CASSDRAYGYTF. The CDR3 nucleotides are TGTGCCAGCAGTGACAGGGCCTATGGCTACACCTTC.

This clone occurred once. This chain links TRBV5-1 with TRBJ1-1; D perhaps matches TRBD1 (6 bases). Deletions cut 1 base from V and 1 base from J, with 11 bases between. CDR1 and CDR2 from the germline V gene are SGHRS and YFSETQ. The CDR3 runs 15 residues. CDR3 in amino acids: CASSLRTGRNTEAFF. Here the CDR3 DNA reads TGCGCCAGCAGCTTGCGAACAGGGAGGAACACTGAAGCTTTCTTT.

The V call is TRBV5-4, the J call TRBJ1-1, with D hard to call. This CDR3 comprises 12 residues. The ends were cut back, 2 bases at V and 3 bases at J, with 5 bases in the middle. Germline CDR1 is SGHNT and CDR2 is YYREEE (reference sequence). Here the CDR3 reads CASSFPYTEAFF. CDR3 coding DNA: TGTGCCAGCAGCTTCCCTTACACTGAAGCTTTCTTT.

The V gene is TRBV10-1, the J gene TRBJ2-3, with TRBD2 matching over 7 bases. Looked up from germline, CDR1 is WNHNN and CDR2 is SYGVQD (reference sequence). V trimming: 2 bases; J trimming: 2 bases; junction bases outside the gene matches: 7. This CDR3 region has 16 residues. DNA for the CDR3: TGCGCCAGCAGTGAGCTCAGCGGGGCGACCACAGATACGCAGTATTTT. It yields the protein CASSELSGATTDTQYF.

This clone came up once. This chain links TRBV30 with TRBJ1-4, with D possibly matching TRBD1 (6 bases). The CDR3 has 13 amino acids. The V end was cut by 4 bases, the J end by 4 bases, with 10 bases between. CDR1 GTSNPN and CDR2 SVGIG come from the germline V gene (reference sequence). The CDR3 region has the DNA TGTGCCTGGACAGGGGCGTTTAATGAAAAACTGTTTTTT. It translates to CAWTGAFNEKLFF.

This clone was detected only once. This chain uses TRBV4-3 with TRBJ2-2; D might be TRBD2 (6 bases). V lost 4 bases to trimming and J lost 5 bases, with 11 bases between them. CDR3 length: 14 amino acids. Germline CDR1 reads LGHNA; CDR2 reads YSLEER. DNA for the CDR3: TGCGCCAGCAGCCCGTTGACTAGTACCGGGGAGCTGTTTTTT. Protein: CASSPLTSTGELFF.

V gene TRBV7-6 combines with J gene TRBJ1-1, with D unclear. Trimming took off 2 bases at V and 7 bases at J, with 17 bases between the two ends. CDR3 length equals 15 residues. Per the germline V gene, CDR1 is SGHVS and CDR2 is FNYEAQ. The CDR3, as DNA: TGTGCCAGCAGCTTAAGCCCGGGTCCTAGGAATGAAGCTTTCTTT. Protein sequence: CASSLSPGPRNEAFF.

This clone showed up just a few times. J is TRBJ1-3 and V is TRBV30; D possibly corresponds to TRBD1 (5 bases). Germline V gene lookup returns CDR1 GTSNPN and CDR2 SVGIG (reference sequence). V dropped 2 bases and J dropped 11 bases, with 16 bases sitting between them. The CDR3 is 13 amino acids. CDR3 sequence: CAWSLLGGTAIYF. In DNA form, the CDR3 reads TGTGCCTGGAGTCTCCTCGGGGGAACAGCCATATATTTT.

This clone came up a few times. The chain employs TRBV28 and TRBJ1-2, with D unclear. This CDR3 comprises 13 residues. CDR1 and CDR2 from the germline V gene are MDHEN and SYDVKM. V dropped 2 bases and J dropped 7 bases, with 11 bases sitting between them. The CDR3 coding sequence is TGTGCCAGCAGTTTAGCGAGAGGGCGTGGCTACACCTTC. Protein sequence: CASSLARGRGYTF.

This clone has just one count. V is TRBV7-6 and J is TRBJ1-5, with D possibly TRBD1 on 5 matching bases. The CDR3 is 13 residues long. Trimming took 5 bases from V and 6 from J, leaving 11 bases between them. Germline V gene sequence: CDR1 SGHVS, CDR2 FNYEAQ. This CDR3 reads CASSIHQGQPQHF. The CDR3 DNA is TGTGCCAGCAGCATCCACCAGGGTCAGCCCCAGCATTTT.

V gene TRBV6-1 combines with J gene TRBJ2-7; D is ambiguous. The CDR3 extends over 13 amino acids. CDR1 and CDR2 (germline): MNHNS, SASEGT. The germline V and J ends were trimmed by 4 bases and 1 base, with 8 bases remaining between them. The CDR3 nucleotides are TGTGCCAGCAGTGGAAGCTATTCCTACGAGCAGTACTTC. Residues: CASSGSYSYEQYF.

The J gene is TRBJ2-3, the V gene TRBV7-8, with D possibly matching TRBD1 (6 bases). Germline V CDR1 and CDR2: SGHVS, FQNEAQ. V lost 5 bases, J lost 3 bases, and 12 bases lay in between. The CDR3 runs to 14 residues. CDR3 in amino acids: CASSHRELTDTQYF. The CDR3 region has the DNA TGTGCCAGCAGCCACAGGGAGTTGACAGATACGCAGTATTTT.

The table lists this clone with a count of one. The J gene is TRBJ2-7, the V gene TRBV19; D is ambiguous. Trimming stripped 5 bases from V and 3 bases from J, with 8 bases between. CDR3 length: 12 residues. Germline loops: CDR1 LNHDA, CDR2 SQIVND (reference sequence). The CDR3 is CASSQSDYEQYF. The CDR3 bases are TGTGCCAGTAGTCAATCAGACTACGAGCAGTACTTC.

This chain's CDR3 is CAISESGEETQYF. In DNA, the CDR3 is TGTGCCATCAGTGAGTCAGGGGAAGAGACCCAGTACTTC. V is TRBV10-3 and J is TRBJ2-5, with D possibly TRBD1 on 5 matching bases. CDR3 length equals 13 residues. With 0 bases removed from V and 3 bases from J, the gap between germline ends came to 5 bases. Per the germline V gene, CDR1 is ENHRY and CDR2 is SYGVKD.

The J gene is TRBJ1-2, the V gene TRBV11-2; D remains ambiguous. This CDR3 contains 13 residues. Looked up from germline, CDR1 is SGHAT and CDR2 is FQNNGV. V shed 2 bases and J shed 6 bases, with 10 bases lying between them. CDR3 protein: CASSLSSGNGYTF. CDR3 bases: TGTGCCAGCAGCTTAAGCTCCGGGAATGGCTACACCTTC.

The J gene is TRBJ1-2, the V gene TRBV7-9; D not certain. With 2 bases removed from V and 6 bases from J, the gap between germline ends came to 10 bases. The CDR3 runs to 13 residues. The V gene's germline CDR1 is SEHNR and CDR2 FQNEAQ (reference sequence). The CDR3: CASSLLRGDGYTF. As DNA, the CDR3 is TGTGCCAGCAGCTTACTCCGGGGAGATGGCTACACCTTC.

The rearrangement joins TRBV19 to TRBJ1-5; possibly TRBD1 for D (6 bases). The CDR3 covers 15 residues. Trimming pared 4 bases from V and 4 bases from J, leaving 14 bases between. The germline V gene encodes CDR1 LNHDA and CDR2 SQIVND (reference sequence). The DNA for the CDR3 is TGTGCCAGTAGTACCGAGAAGAGGGGGAATCAGCCCCAGCATTTT. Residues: CASSTEKRGNQPQHF.

CDR3 DNA: TGTGCCAGCAGCCCTTGGACAGGGACGAATGGAAACACCATATATTTT. Protein: CASSPWTGTNGNTIYF. The chain carries TRBV9 and TRBJ1-3; 8 bases are a match to TRBD1. Unmatched junction bases numbered 9, after V lost 4 bases and J lost 3 bases. The CDR3 loop spans 16 amino acids. Germline CDR1 reads SGDLS; CDR2 reads YYNGEE. Filled out from reference TRBV9 and TRBJ1-3, the complete variable domain reads DSGVTQTPKHLITATGQRVTLRCSPRSGDLSVYWYQQSLDQGLQFLIQYYNGEERAKGNILERFSAQQFPDLHSELNLSSLELGDSALYFCASSPWTGTNGNTIYFGEGSWLTVV.

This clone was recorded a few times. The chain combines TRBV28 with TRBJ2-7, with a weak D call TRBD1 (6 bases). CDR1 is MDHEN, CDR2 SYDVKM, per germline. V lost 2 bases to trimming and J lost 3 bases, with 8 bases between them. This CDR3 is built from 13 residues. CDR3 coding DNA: TGTGCCAGCAGTTTAGGGGGCTACTACGAGCAGTACTTC. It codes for CASSLGGYYEQYF.

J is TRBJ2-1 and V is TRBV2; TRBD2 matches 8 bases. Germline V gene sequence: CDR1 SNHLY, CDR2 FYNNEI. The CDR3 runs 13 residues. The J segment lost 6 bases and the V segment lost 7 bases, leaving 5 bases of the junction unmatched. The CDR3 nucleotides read TGTGCCAGCAAGTTCGGGGGGGGCAATGAGCAGTTCTTC. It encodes CASKFGGGNEQFF.

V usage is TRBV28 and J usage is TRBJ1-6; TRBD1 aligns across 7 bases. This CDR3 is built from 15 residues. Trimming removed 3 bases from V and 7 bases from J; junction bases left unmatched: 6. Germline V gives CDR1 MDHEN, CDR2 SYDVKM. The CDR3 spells CASSFVQGSNSPLHF. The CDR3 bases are TGTGCCAGCAGTTTCGTACAGGGGAGCAATTCACCCCTCCACTTT.

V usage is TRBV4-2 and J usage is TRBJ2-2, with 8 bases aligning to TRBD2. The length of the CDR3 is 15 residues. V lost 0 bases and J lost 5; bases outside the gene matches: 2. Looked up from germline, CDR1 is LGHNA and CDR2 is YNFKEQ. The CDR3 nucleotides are TGTGCCAGCAGCCAAGAGGGCGGGGGGACCGGGGAGCTGTTTTTT. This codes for CASSQEGGGTGELFF.

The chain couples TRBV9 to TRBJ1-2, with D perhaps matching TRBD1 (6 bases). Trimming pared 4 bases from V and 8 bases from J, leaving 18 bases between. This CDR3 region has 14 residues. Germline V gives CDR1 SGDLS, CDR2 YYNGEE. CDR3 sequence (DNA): TGTGCCAGCAGCCCAAGGGACACGGAAAGGGGCTACACCTTC. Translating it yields CASSPRDTERGYTF.